Following are 3 T cell receptor beta chains from one sample sequenced in a study of blood T cell repertoires in COVID-19. Clones were sequenced by immunoSEQ multiplex PCR, and TCRdb holds only the in-frame ones, with some missing. The sample lists roughly 180,000 clones; around 74% were seen once. The sequenced material came from peripheral blood. These receptors all come from a woman aged 60-75 years with COVID-19, enrolled during active disease.

This chain links TRBV6-5 with TRBJ1-5; TRBD1 might be the D (6 bases). Trimming removed 6 bases at V and 1 base at J, with 13 bases between. The CDR3 spans 15 residues. Per the germline V gene, CDR1 is MNHEY and CDR2 is SVGAGI. CDR3 sequence (DNA): TGTGCCAGCAGACGGACAGCTTACAGCAATCAGCCCCAGCATTTT. Protein product: CASRRTAYSNQPQHF.

The V gene is TRBV28, the J gene TRBJ1-5; D uncertain. The CDR3 loop spans 13 amino acids. Germline lookup yields CDR1 MDHEN and CDR2 SYDVKM. Trimming pared 7 bases from V and 4 bases from J, leaving 11 bases between. For the CDR3, the DNA is TGTGCCAGCACCTTCGGGAGAAATCAGCCCCAGCATTTT. It encodes CASTFGRNQPQHF.

This CDR3 is CASGLVRMGSEGNSPLHF. The DNA of the CDR3 is TGTGCTAGTGGTTTGGTACGGATGGGCTCTGAGGGTAATTCACCCCTCCACTTT. The genes are TRBV12-5 and TRBJ1-6; no clear D gene. Germline CDR1 LGHNT, CDR2 FRNRAP. The CDR3 length is 18 residues. Trimming stripped 0 bases from V and 6 bases from J, with 18 bases between.